The 19 T cell receptor beta chains below all came from one sample that was sequenced in a study of blood T cell repertoires in COVID-19. This table comes from immunoSEQ multiplex PCR, and its TCRdb copy is limited to in-frame clones, with some not included. The data hold around 480,000 clones, with around 87% observed a single time. The source material was PBMCs or T cells enriched from blood (not recorded which). The receptors derive from a woman under 30 who had recovered from COVID-19.

The rearrangement joins TRBV12-5 to TRBJ2-2, with TRBD2 as a possible D gene (6 bases). V lost 5 bases and J 4 bases, leaving 17 bases between the germline ends. Germline V gene lookup returns CDR1 LGHNT and CDR2 FRNRAP. The CDR3 totals 16 residues. The DNA of the CDR3 is TGTGCTAGTGGTCCCCCCGGGGGACCGGGCACCGGGGAGCTGTTTTTT. Protein: CASGPPGGPGTGELFF.

A word on this clone: Within the sample, other DNA sequences also encode this same CDR3. V is TRBV19 and J is TRBJ2-5; TRBD1 matches at 10 bases. J was trimmed by 3 bases and V by 3 bases; bases with no gene match: 4. CDR3 length equals 15 residues. CDR1 is LNHDA and CDR2 is SQIVND in the germline V gene (reference sequence). This CDR3 reads CASSIGGQGKETQYF. The CDR3 nucleotides are TGTGCCAGTAGTATCGGGGGACAGGGGAAAGAGACCCAGTACTTC.

V gene TRBV6-1 combines with J gene TRBJ1-1; D gene uncertain. CDR1 MNHNS and CDR2 SASEGT come from the germline V gene. V was pared by 2 bases and J by 0 bases, with 7 bases between. CDR3 length: 14 amino acids. The chain's CDR3 is CASSEQEMNTEAFF. Here the CDR3 DNA reads TGTGCCAGCAGTGAACAGGAAATGAACACTGAAGCTTTCTTT.

This sequence joins TRBV7-3 and TRBJ2-1, with 12 bases fitting TRBD2. The CDR3 contains 15 residues. Germline CDR1 SGHTA, CDR2 FQGTGA. J was trimmed by 10 bases and V by 2 bases; bases with no gene match: 6. The CDR3 reads CASSLASGGAQEQFF. As DNA, the CDR3 is TGTGCCAGCAGCTTAGCTAGCGGGGGGGCACAGGAGCAGTTCTTC.

The rearrangement links TRBV30 to TRBJ2-3; D possibly corresponds to TRBD2 (6 bases). The CDR3 extends over 15 amino acids. Germline assignment: CDR1 GTSNPN and CDR2 SVGIG (reference sequence). Deletions cut 2 bases from V and 6 bases from J, with 18 bases between. The CDR3 DNA follows: TGTGCCTGGAGTCTAGGGACTGCTCTCAAGGATACGCAGTATTTT. This translates into CAWSLGTALKDTQYF.

The chain joins TRBV19 to TRBJ1-4, with TRBD1 matching 9 bases. The CDR3 runs to 14 residues. Germline-derived CDR1 and CDR2 are LNHDA and SQIVND (reference sequence). Unmatched junction bases numbered 11, after V lost 7 bases and J lost 11 bases. CDR3 region: CASTSLQGAGKLFF. CDR3 coding DNA: TGTGCCAGTACCTCGCTACAGGGGGCTGGGAAACTGTTTTTT. The variable domain in full, completed from reference TRBV19 and TRBJ1-4, reads DGGITQSPKYLFRKEGQNVTLSCEQNLNHDAMYWYRQDPGQGLRLIYYSQIVNDFQKGDIAEGYSVSREKKESFPLTVTSAQKNPTAFYLCASTSLQGAGKLFFGSGTQLSVL.

This clone is a singleton in its sample. The chain employs TRBV30 and TRBJ2-7; D is undetermined. The CDR3 contains 12 residues. Trimming took off 0 bases at V and 4 bases at J, with 7 bases between the two ends. Germline CDR1 reads GTSNPN; CDR2 reads SVGIG (reference sequence). The CDR3 spells CAWSVNPYEQYF. The DNA of the CDR3 is TGTGCCTGGAGTGTAAATCCGTACGAGCAGTACTTC. Variable domain in full (rest from reference TRBV30 and TRBJ2-7): SQTIHQWPATLVQPVGSPLSLECTVEGTSNPNLYWYRQAAGRGLQLLFYSVGIGQISSEVPQNLSASRPQDRQFILSSKKLLLSDSGFYLCAWSVNPYEQYFGPGTRLTVT.

This sequence joins TRBV19 and TRBJ1-1; the match to TRBD1 covers 9 bases. Germline CDR1 is LNHDA and CDR2 is SQIVND (reference sequence). V lost 8 bases and J lost 3; bases outside the gene matches: 4. The length of the CDR3 is 13 residues. DNA of the CDR3: TGTGCCAGTCGTCGACAGGGGGACACTGAAGCTTTCTTT. This translates into CASRRQGDTEAFF.

The chain recombines TRBV5-1 with TRBJ2-7; 8 bases line up with TRBD2. The CDR3 is 17 residues long. CDR1 is SGHRS, CDR2 YFSETQ, per germline. V lost 1 base and J lost 7; bases outside the gene matches: 16. The CDR3 region has the DNA TGCGCCAGCAGCTTGTTCCAGCGGGGGACCCCTCTGGGGGAGCAGTACTTC. Amino acids: CASSLFQRGTPLGEQYF.

The rearrangement joins TRBV14 to TRBJ1-1, with D perhaps TRBD1 (5 bases). Germline V lookup: CDR1 SGHDN, CDR2 FVKESK. V lost 2 bases and J 8 bases, leaving 12 bases between the germline ends. There are 13 residues in the CDR3. The CDR3 region is CASSQSSGGEAFF. CDR3 DNA: TGTGCCAGCAGCCAATCGTCGGGGGGGGAAGCTTTCTTT. Based on the CDR3 plus reference TRBV14 and TRBJ1-1, the full variable domain is EAGVTQFPSHSVIEKGQTVTLRCDPISGHDNLYWYRRVMGKEIKFLLHFVKESKQDESGMPNNRFLAERTGGTYSTLKVQPAELEDSGVYFCASSQSSGGEAFFGQGTRLTVV.

The chain recombines TRBV7-2 with TRBJ1-5; 7 bases agree with TRBD1. J was trimmed by 0 bases and V by 2 bases; bases with no gene match: 10. Germline lookup yields CDR1 SGHTA and CDR2 FQGNSA. This CDR3 contains 18 residues. For the CDR3, the DNA is TGTGCCAGCAGCTTACAAGTCGGGACAGTAAATAGCAATCAGCCCCAGCATTTT. Its protein product is CASSLQVGTVNSNQPQHF.

For this clone: Other DNA sequences within the sample encode an identical CDR3. This chain uses TRBV12-3 or TRBV12-4 with TRBJ2-7; possibly TRBD1 for D (5 bases). Trimming took 6 bases from V and 1 from J, leaving 7 bases between them. CDR3 length: 12 amino acids. The CDR3 loop reads CASSPGSYEQYF. For the CDR3, the DNA is TGTGCCAGCAGCCCAGGGTCCTACGAGCAGTACTTC.

The chain carries TRBV28 and TRBJ1-1; D possibly corresponds to TRBD1 (5 bases). V was cut by 3 bases and J by 11 bases, with 10 bases left in between. Germline CDR1 is MDHEN and CDR2 is SYDVKM. The CDR3 totals 11 residues. CDR3 nucleotides: TGTGCCAGCAGTTTCGGACAAAGGGCTTTCTTT. Translated: CASSFGQRAFF.

The CDR3 nucleotides are TGTGCCAGCACTCCGGACAGGGGGCACTATGGCTACACCTTC. Translation: CASTPDRGHYGYTF. This chain links TRBV7-9 with TRBJ1-2; 11 nucleotides match TRBD1. V dropped 7 bases and J dropped 3; count of bases not matched to a gene: 4. Looked up from germline, CDR1 is SEHNR and CDR2 is FQNEAQ (reference sequence). The CDR3 runs 14 residues.

The rearrangement uses TRBV28 and TRBJ2-5, with 9 bases identical to TRBD1. The CDR3 consists of 12 residues. The V gene end was trimmed by 11 bases and the J gene end by 3 bases; junction bases not matched to a gene: 4. CDR1 is MDHEN and CDR2 is SYDVKM in the germline V gene. The CDR3 sequence: CAVGQGKETQYF. CDR3 bases: TGTGCCGTGGGACAGGGAAAAGAGACCCAGTACTTC.

The V gene is TRBV15, the J gene TRBJ1-1; unclear D gene. CDR3 length: 16 residues. CDR1 is LNHNV, CDR2 YYDKDF, per germline (reference sequence). The V end was cut by 3 bases, the J end by 3 bases, with 17 bases between. The CDR3 protein is CATSRDIDPGYTEAFF. The DNA for the CDR3 is TGTGCCACCAGCAGGGATATTGACCCAGGCTACACTGAAGCTTTCTTT.

The J gene is TRBJ2-2, the V gene TRBV7-3; 8 bases are shared with TRBD1. The CDR3 has 15 residues. After removal of 5 bases from V and 7 bases from J, the junction contained 9 bases not matched to a gene. The V gene's germline CDR1 is SGHTA and CDR2 FQGTGA. CDR3 region: CASSLNAGGNGELFF. DNA for the CDR3: TGTGCCAGCAGCCTAAACGCAGGGGGCAACGGGGAGCTGTTTTTT.

The genes are TRBV3-1 (or the pseudogene TRBV3-2) and TRBJ2-1; 10 bases match TRBD2. This CDR3 is 16 amino acids long. CDR1 and CDR2 (germline): LGHDT, YNNKEL (reference sequence). The J segment lost 7 bases and the V segment lost 2 bases, leaving 8 bases of the junction unmatched. CDR3: CASSQYIAGGRNEQFF. CDR3 bases: TGTGCCAGCAGCCAATATATAGCGGGGGGAAGAAATGAGCAGTTCTTC.

The V and J genes are TRBV28 and TRBJ1-2, with TRBD1 identical over 7 bases. The CDR3 is 14 amino acids. The trim removed 6 bases at V and 7 bases at J, leaving 11 bases unmatched. Germline loops: CDR1 MDHEN, CDR2 SYDVKM. The CDR3 DNA follows: TGTGCCAGCAGCTCGCAACAGGGGTCTGTTGGCTACACCTTC. Its translation is CASSSQQGSVGYTF.